This T cell receptor (beta chain) emerged from a study of neurological immune-mediated disorders. Findings of the study overall: The absence of any CDR3 amino acid sequence shared by expanded clones across subjects suggests that repertoires were private in all groups. HTLV-1-associated myelopathy displayed the greatest TCR clonal expansion, and multiple sclerosis exhibited the smallest, lower than that of healthy controls. When the repertoires were sorted by phylogenetic grouping, those of 18 of 34 multiple sclerosis patients ended up in one related-CDR3 cluster, a possible signature.

Sample time point: longitudinal time-point 3. This clonotype showed up many times. The antigen is undetermined. Every sequencing run produced over 180 million TCR-beta sequences, and the sequences from any one run covered 15-18 subjects. TCRdb redid the calling of the 5' RACE reads with MiXCR, one entry per CDR3 protein. The sample lists fewer than 85,000 distinct CDR3 sequences; around 4% were seen once. The source of this sequence is a woman in her sixties or seventies with multiple sclerosis. The material sequenced was PBMCs.

The CDR3 sequence: CASSPRQGADEAFF. The CDR3, as DNA: TGTGCCAGCTCACCAAGACAGGGGGCCGATGAAGCTTTCTTT. This chain links TRBV18 with TRBJ1-1, with TRBD1 matching over 10 bases. The CDR3 runs 14 residues. V lost 2 bases and J lost 7; bases outside the gene matches: 4. Per germline, CDR1 KGHSH and CDR2 LQKENI. Full variable domain (missing parts from reference TRBV18 and TRBJ1-1): NAGVMQNPRHLVRRRGQEARLRCSPMKGHSHVYWYRQLPEEGLKFMVYLQKENIIDESGMPKERFSAEFPKEGPSILRIQQVVRGDSAAYFCASSPRQGADEAFFGQGTRLTVV.